These T cell receptor beta chains were read from a single sample in a study of low-dose radiotherapy and immunotherapy resistance in tumors. TCRdb re-called the reads with MiXCR, one entry per CDR3 protein. The sample holds 95,000 to 100,000 distinct CDR3 sequences, roughly 20% seen once. Here the sequenced sample was PBMCs, taken after low-dose radiotherapy plus immunotherapy. The receptor source for this set is a male donor with prostate cancer. Both conserved end residues are part of each CDR3. Fields, in order: clone size, J gene, V gene, D gene, CDR3 protein, CDR3 DNA. D genes are given only for firm matches. Expanded clones are given a class, and other clones once, few, many or no size at all.

>many|TRBJ2-1|TRBV11-2|.
CASTPERSYNEQFF
TGTGCCAGCACCCCAGAGCGCTCCTACAATGAGCAGTTCTTC
>many|TRBJ2-5|TRBV10-2|.
CASRTFQETQYF
TGCGCCAGCAGGACTTTCCAAGAGACCCAGTACTTC
>many|TRBJ1-1|TRBV12-3/TRBV12-4|.
CASSDTYGGNTEAFF
TGTGCCAGCAGCGACACGTACGGGGGGAACACTGAAGCTTTCTTT
>.|TRBJ1-2|TRBV12-3/TRBV12-4|TRBD1
CASSPRQGTTGGYYGYTF
TGTGCCAGCAGTCCTCGCCAGGGGACGACAGGGGGATACTATGGCTACACCTTC
>many|TRBJ2-2|TRBV7-2|.
CASSPRVPTGELFF
TGTGCCAGCAGCCCTCGGGTCCCCACCGGGGAGCTGTTTTTT
>many|TRBJ2-7|TRBV5-5|.
CASTGQGSPNSEQYF
TGCGCCAGCACTGGGCAGGGTTCTCCAAATTCCGAGCAGTACTTC
>many|TRBJ1-1|TRBV12-3/TRBV12-4|.
CASTPRRTEGTMNTEAFF
TGTGCCAGCACCCCCCGCCGTACTGAGGGGACTATGAACACTGAAGCTTTCTTT
>many|TRBJ1-5|TRBV12-3/TRBV12-4|TRBD1
CASSSARGLYQPQHF
TGTGCCAGCAGTTCGGCCAGGGGGCTTTATCAGCCCCAGCATTTT
>few|TRBJ1-4|TRBV20-1|.
CSAQGTSSNEKLFF
TGCAGTGCTCAGGGAACATCGTCTAATGAAAAACTGTTTTTT
>many|TRBJ2-1|TRBV12-3/TRBV12-4|.
CASRPGGGPQFF
TGTGCCAGCAGACCAGGCGGGGGCCCGCAGTTCTTC
>.|TRBJ2-1|TRBV5-4|TRBD2
CASSLGTSGLAGVEQFF
TGTGCCAGCAGCTTGGGGACTAGCGGACTAGCGGGGGTTGAGCAGTTCTTC
>few|TRBJ1-2|TRBV23-1|.
CASSQSCRENGYTF
TGCGCCAGCAGTCAATCTTGCAGGGAAAATGGCTACACCTTC
>many|TRBJ2-2|TRBV29-1|.
CSVRGYSTGELFF
TGCAGCGTTCGGGGGTACAGCACCGGGGAGCTGTTTTTT
>many|TRBJ2-3|TRBV5-1|.
CASSLEGAAGTDTQYF
TGCGCCAGCAGCTTGGAAGGCGCAGCGGGCACAGATACGCAGTATTTT
>many|TRBJ1-6|TRBV7-9|TRBD1
CASSPEGQALHF
TGTGCCAGCAGCCCAGAGGGACAGGCCCTCCACTTT
>many|TRBJ2-7|TRBV12-3/TRBV12-4|.
CASSLALGGGRYEQYF
TGTGCCAGCAGTTTAGCGCTGGGCGGGGGCAGGTACGAGCAGTACTTC
>.|TRBJ2-5|TRBV2|TRBD2
CASSIGAGGTQYF
TGTGCCAGCAGTATAGGGGCGGGGGGGACCCAGTACTTC
>many|TRBJ2-3|TRBV2|TRBD1
CASSDWTGSTDTQYF
TGTGCCAGCAGTGATTGGACAGGTAGCACAGATACGCAGTATTTT
>many|TRBJ2-7|TRBV3-1|TRBD2
CASSLSGGLYEQYF
TGTGCCAGCAGTCTCAGCGGGGGGCTATACGAGCAGTACTTC
>many|TRBJ2-2|TRBV18|.
CASSTPGTTNGELFF
TGTGCCAGCTCAACACCCGGGACGACCAACGGGGAGCTGTTTTTT
>.|TRBJ2-7|TRBV28|TRBD2
CASRLFSGTRSYEQYF
TGTGCCAGCAGGCTATTCTCCGGGACTAGGAGTTACGAGCAGTACTTC
>many|TRBJ1-2|TRBV20-1|.
CSATENYGYTF
TGCAGTGCTACAGAGAACTATGGCTACACCTTC
>many|TRBJ1-4|TRBV18|TRBD1
CASSPNPGGEKLFF
TGTGCCAGCTCACCTAATCCAGGGGGTGAAAAACTGTTTTTT
>few|TRBJ1-2|TRBV7-9|.
CASSFGGLNYGYTF
TGTGCCAGCAGCTTCGGGGGCCTCAACTATGGCTACACCTTC
>many|TRBJ2-3|TRBV7-2|.
CASTPTLGTDTQYF
TGTGCCAGCACCCCCACGTTGGGGACAGATACGCAGTATTTT
>many|TRBJ1-1|TRBV5-1|.
CASSLNQGRGAEAFF
TGCGCCAGCAGCTTAAACCAGGGTAGGGGGGCTGAAGCTTTCTTT
>.|TRBJ1-2|TRBV19|.
CASSISKVGATGYTF
TGTGCCAGTAGTATATCGAAGGTGGGTGCGACCGGCTACACCTTC
>many|TRBJ1-3|TRBV20-1|.
CSARVGGGAGNTIYF
TGCAGTGCTAGAGTTGGGGGAGGAGCTGGAAACACCATATATTTT
>many|TRBJ2-7|TRBV14|TRBD1
CASSQERDRGLIYEQYF
TGTGCCAGCAGCCAGGAACGGGACAGGGGGCTTATTTACGAGCAGTACTTC
>.|TRBJ2-3|TRBV6-6|TRBD2
CASSDVSGGADTQYF
TGTGCCAGCAGTGATGTTAGCGGGGGCGCAGATACGCAGTATTTT
>many|TRBJ2-7|TRBV2|TRBD1
CASSEGGSGQGTYEQYF
TGTGCCAGCAGCGAAGGGGGGTCGGGACAGGGGACCTACGAGCAGTACTTC
>many|TRBJ2-5|TRBV5-1|.
CASSLVTQEVQETQYF
TGCGCCAGCAGCTTGGTTACGCAGGAAGTCCAAGAGACCCAGTACTTC
>many|TRBJ2-7|TRBV5-1|TRBD1
CASSVGQEYEQYF
TGCGCCAGCAGCGTGGGACAGGAGTACGAGCAGTACTTC
>many|TRBJ1-1|TRBV4-1|.
CASSGSVNTEAFF
TGCGCCAGCAGCGGGTCAGTGAACACTGAAGCTTTCTTT
>many|TRBJ2-1|TRBV6-2/TRBV6-3|.
CASSYPSLGGDNEQFF
TGTGCCAGCAGTTACCCTTCCTTAGGCGGGGACAATGAGCAGTTCTTC
>few|TRBJ1-2|TRBV4-2|.
CASSQRLDSYGYTF
TGTGCCAGCAGCCAACGGCTAGACAGCTATGGCTACACCTTC
>many|TRBJ2-1|TRBV3-1|TRBD2
CASSGPGLAGGRREFEQFF
TGTGCCAGCAGCGGTCCGGGACTAGCGGGGGGGCGGCGTGAATTTGAGCAGTTCTTC
>many|TRBJ1-1|TRBV28|.
CASSPVSTEAFF
TGTGCCAGCAGCCCCGTGAGTACTGAAGCTTTCTTT
>many|TRBJ2-1|TRBV27|TRBD2
CASSFRLAGRNEQFF
TGTGCCAGCAGTTTTCGACTAGCGGGGCGAAATGAGCAGTTCTTC
>many|TRBJ2-3|TRBV20-1|.
CSATTGEGPTDTQYF
TGCAGTGCTACCACAGGGGAGGGACCGACAGATACGCAGTATTTT
>many|TRBJ2-7|TRBV4-1|.
CASSQGSLTYEQYF
TGCGCCAGCAGCCAAGGGTCCCTTACCTACGAGCAGTACTTC
>many|TRBJ2-7|TRBV20-1|.
CSALKAPVEQYF
TGCAGTGCTCTCAAGGCTCCCGTGGAGCAGTACTTC
>many|TRBJ2-3|TRBV18|TRBD2
CASSPPTWVAGDTDTQYF
TGTGCCAGCTCACCCCCCACGTGGGTAGCGGGGGACACAGATACGCAGTATTTT
>many|TRBJ2-7|TRBV6-2/TRBV6-3|.
CASSEQAHTTYEQYF
TGTGCCAGCAGTGAACAGGCCCACACTACCTACGAGCAGTACTTC
>many|TRBJ2-7|TRBV20-1|.
CSAPEQGSYEQYF
TGCAGTGCTCCAGAACAGGGTTCCTACGAGCAGTACTTC
>many|TRBJ2-2|TRBV2|.
CASMLTTNTGELFF
TGTGCCAGCATGTTGACAACGAACACCGGGGAGCTGTTTTTT
>many|TRBJ2-5|TRBV18|.
CASSPSKGRRETQYF
TGTGCCAGCTCACCATCCAAGGGTAGGAGAGAGACCCAGTACTTC
>.|TRBJ1-1|TRBV20-1|.
CSAEGNTEAFF
TGCAGTGCTGAAGGGAACACTGAAGCTTTCTTT
>many|TRBJ2-5|TRBV3-1|TRBD1
CASSRGQGVGTQYF
TGTGCCAGCAGCCGAGGACAGGGCGTCGGGACCCAGTACTTC
>many|TRBJ2-7|TRBV3-1|.
CASSQTDLFYEQYF
TGTGCCAGCAGCCAAACGGACTTGTTCTACGAGCAGTACTTC
>many|TRBJ2-1|TRBV28|TRBD2
CASSSIAGGRDEQFF
TGTGCCAGCAGTTCGATAGCGGGGGGCCGGGATGAGCAGTTCTTC
>.|TRBJ1-2|TRBV30|.
CAWRQDMWGHTF
TGTGCCTGGAGACAAGATATGTGGGGACACACCTTC
>many|TRBJ2-2|TRBV27|TRBD2
CASSRGLGVTGELFF
TGTGCCAGCAGCCGGGGACTAGGCGTCACCGGGGAGCTGTTTTTT
>many|TRBJ1-6|TRBV2|.
CASGGEDSPLHF
TGTGCCAGTGGAGGAGAAGATTCACCCCTCCACTTT
>many|TRBJ2-7|TRBV2|TRBD1
CASRGTGWDEQYF
TGTGCCAGCAGGGGGACAGGGTGGGACGAGCAGTACTTC
>few|TRBJ2-1|TRBV27|.
CASSLSGGGAAYNEQFF
TGTGCCAGCAGTTTATCGGGGGGCGGAGCGGCCTACAATGAGCAGTTCTTC